The rows below give T cell receptor beta chains drawn from one sample of a study of T cell responses to AZD1222 COVID-19 vaccine. Here immunoSEQ multiplex PCR was the method, and the copy in TCRdb shows in-frame clones only, minus some. The sample lists about 130,000 clones; roughly 86% were seen once. The sample in question was peripheral blood, obtained on day 0 of AZD1222 vaccination. The receptors originated from an adult in good health. Both conserved end residues are part of each CDR3. D genes are given only for firm matches. Size is stated for part of the rows, as once, few or many counts, or as a class when the clone is expanded.

V gene	clone size	J gene	D gene	CDR3 DNA	CDR3 protein
TRBV3-1/TRBV3-2	-	TRBJ2-7	-	TGTGCCAGCAGCCAAGGACTTACAAGCTACGAGCAGTACTTC	CASSQGLTSYEQYF
TRBV20-1	-	TRBJ1-4	-	TGCAGTGTCCGGGCCAGTCAAAAACTGTTTTTT	CSVRASQKLFF
TRBV3-1/TRBV3-2	few	TRBJ1-1	-	TGTGCCAGCAGCCAAGTGCTGGGGGCCGACACTGAAGCTTTCTTT	CASSQVLGADTEAFF
TRBV28	-	TRBJ2-3	TRBD1	TGTGCCAGCAGGACCGGGACAGGGGATACAGATACGCAGTATTTT	CASRTGTGDTDTQYF
TRBV29-1	-	TRBJ1-6	TRBD1	TGCAGCGTTAAGCAGGGGGTCGATTCACCCCTCCACTTT	CSVKQGVDSPLHF
TRBV6-5	-	TRBJ2-7	-	TGTGCCAGCAGCCCCCCAAATGGAGGGGTACAGTACTTC	CASSPPNGGVQYF
TRBV5-1	-	TRBJ1-1	TRBD1	TGCGCCAGCAGCTTGCAGGGGGCAACTGAAGCTTTCTTT	CASSLQGATEAFF
TRBV5-4	-	TRBJ2-3	TRBD2	TGTGCCAGCAGCCCGAGGAGCGGGGGGGCGCCAGATACGCAGTATTTT	CASSPRSGGAPDTQYF
TRBV27	-	TRBJ2-5	-	TGTGCCAGCAGTCGGGGACGGTTCCAAGAGACCCAGTACTTC	CASSRGRFQETQYF
TRBV19	few	TRBJ2-7	-	TGTGCCAGTAACAAGAAGGAAAACAGATACGAGCAGTACTTC	CASNKKENRYEQYF
TRBV5-6	-	TRBJ1-1	-	TGTGCCAGCAGTTCGCCCGCCCGGGGCGGCTTGAACACTGAAGCTTTCTTT	CASSSPARGGLNTEAFF
TRBV19	-	TRBJ1-1	-	TGTGCCAGTAGTATATTAGGGAACACTGAAGCTTTCTTT	CASSILGNTEAFF
TRBV18	-	TRBJ2-3	-	TGTGCCAGCTCGTTACAGCGAGGGTTCAACACAGATACGCAGTATTTT	CASSLQRGFNTDTQYF
TRBV5-4	-	TRBJ2-7	-	TGTGCCAGCAGCTTGGGAACAGCCTTCTCCTACGAGCAGTACTTC	CASSLGTAFSYEQYF
TRBV18	-	TRBJ1-6	TRBD1	TGTGCCAGCTCACCAGCTGGACAGGACTCACCCCTCCACTTT	CASSPAGQDSPLHF
TRBV5-4	-	TRBJ2-1	TRBD2	TGTGCCAGCAGTCCCCGGCCCGGGACTAGCGGATACAATGAGCAGTTCTTC	CASSPRPGTSGYNEQFF
TRBV3-1/TRBV3-2	few	TRBJ1-4	-	TGTGCCAGCAGCAGAGTGGGGTTATATAATGAAAAACTGTTTTTT	CASSRVGLYNEKLFF
TRBV6-1	-	TRBJ1-4	-	TGTGCCAGCAGGCCCAGGGGAAGCGAAAAACTGTTTTTT	CASRPRGSEKLFF
TRBV27	-	TRBJ1-6	-	TGTGCCAGCAGTTTCGCAGGGAACTATAATTCACCCCTCCACTTT	CASSFAGNYNSPLHF
TRBV5-4	-	TRBJ2-3	-	TGTGCCAGCAGCCTGGGAGGACCAGGCACAGATACGCAGTATTTT	CASSLGGPGTDTQYF
TRBV30	-	TRBJ1-1	-	TGTGCCTGCCCTCTGGGCACTATGAACACTGAAGCTTTCTTT	CACPLGTMNTEAFF
TRBV7-2	few	TRBJ2-7	-	TGTGCCAGCAGCCCTACACGGGGGAGCTACGAGCAGTACTTC	CASSPTRGSYEQYF
TRBV27	-	TRBJ2-4	-	TGTGCCAGCAGTCCCCGGTTAGGGAGAAGTAAAAACATTCAGTACTTC	CASSPRLGRSKNIQYF
TRBV27	-	TRBJ1-5	-	TGTGCCAGCAGGGATGACTCGCTTCAGCCCCAGCATTTT	CASRDDSLQPQHF
TRBV19	-	TRBJ1-5	-	TGTGCCAGTGTCACACCAGGGAACAATCAGCCCCAGCATTTT	CASVTPGNNQPQHF
TRBV19	-	TRBJ2-1	TRBD1	TGTGCCAGTAGGCCCGGGACAGTAAACAATGAGCAGTTCTTC	CASRPGTVNNEQFF
TRBV5-4	-	TRBJ2-3	-	TGTGCCAGCAGCTTGGAAACAGATACGCAGTATTTT	CASSLETDTQYF
TRBV7-9	few	TRBJ2-7	TRBD2	TGTGCCAGCAGCCTACGGGGGGATAGGTTGGAGCAGTACTTC	CASSLRGDRLEQYF
TRBV19	-	TRBJ2-7	TRBD1	TGTGCCAGTAGTACACTCAGGGGGCGCACCGAGCAGTACTTC	CASSTLRGRTEQYF
TRBV28	-	TRBJ2-2	-	TGTGCCAGCAGTCCGAGGTCTGCGTCCGGGGAGCTGTTTTTT	CASSPRSASGELFF
TRBV11-2	-	TRBJ2-5	TRBD1	TGTGCCAGCAGCCCCCGGGACAGGGGGGAGACCCAGTACTTC	CASSPRDRGETQYF
TRBV19	-	TRBJ1-1	-	TGTGCCAGTAGTCCCCCGAACACTGAAGCTTTCTTT	CASSPPNTEAFF
TRBV28	once	TRBJ2-5	TRBD2	TGTGCCAGCAGTTTATGGCCCCATGGGGGAGGGCATGGTCAAGAGACCCAGTACTTC	CASSLWPHGGGHGQETQYF
TRBV4-1	-	TRBJ1-1	-	TGCGCCAGCAGCCATCCCGTGGCTTTCTTT	CASSHPVAFF
TRBV7-9	-	TRBJ1-5	-	TGTGCCAGCAGCCTGACAGGTAGCAATCAGCCCCAGCATTTT	CASSLTGSNQPQHF
TRBV7-2	-	TRBJ2-7	TRBD2	TGTGCCAGCAGCTTAACTAGCGGAGGCTCCTACGAGCAGTACTTC	CASSLTSGGSYEQYF
TRBV19	-	TRBJ2-1	-	TGTGCCAGTCGTCCGGGACGCCACAATGAGCAGTTCTTC	CASRPGRHNEQFF
TRBV10-3	few	TRBJ2-1	-	TGTGCCATCAGTGAGTCGAGGAGGGGGAGAGACAATGAGCAGTTCTTC	CAISESRRGRDNEQFF
TRBV5-1	-	TRBJ1-3	-	TGCGCCAGCAGCTTGAGAGGGGTGACTGGAAACACCATATATTTT	CASSLRGVTGNTIYF
TRBV6-5	-	TRBJ1-1	-	TGTGCCAGCAGCCCCCAAGGGGTGACTGAAGCTTTCTTT	CASSPQGVTEAFF
TRBV20-1	-	TRBJ1-5	-	TGCAGTGCTAGGGAGGATCAGCCCCAGCATTTT	CSAREDQPQHF
TRBV27	-	TRBJ2-7	TRBD2	TGTGCCAGCAGTTTACGGGGGGGCGGAACCTACGAGCAGTACTTC	CASSLRGGGTYEQYF
TRBV5-1	-	TRBJ2-1	-	TGCGCCAGCAGCCTGCACTACAATGAGCAGTTCTTC	CASSLHYNEQFF
TRBV7-9	once	TRBJ1-1	-	TGTGCCAGCAGCTTAGCCGGATTAGCGGCTTTCTTT	CASSLAGLAAFF
TRBV28	-	TRBJ1-5	-	TGTGCCAGCAGTAGTTTGAATCAGCCCCAGCATTTT	CASSSLNQPQHF